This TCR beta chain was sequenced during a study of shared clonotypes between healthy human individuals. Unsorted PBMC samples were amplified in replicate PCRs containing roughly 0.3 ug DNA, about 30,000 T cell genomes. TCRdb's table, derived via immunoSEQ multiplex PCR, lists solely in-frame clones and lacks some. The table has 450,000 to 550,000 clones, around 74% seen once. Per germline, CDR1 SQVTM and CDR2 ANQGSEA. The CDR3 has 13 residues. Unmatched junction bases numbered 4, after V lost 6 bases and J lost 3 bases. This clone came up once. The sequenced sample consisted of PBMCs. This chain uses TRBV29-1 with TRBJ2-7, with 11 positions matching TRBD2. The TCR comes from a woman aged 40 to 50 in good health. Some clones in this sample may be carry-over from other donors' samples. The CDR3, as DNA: TGCAGCGTCACACTAGCGGGAGTCTACGAGCAGTACTTC. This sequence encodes CSVTLAGVYEQYF.